This T cell receptor (beta chain) was documented in a study of low-dose radiotherapy and immunotherapy resistance in tumors. Study-wide context: Radiation delivery to Cohort 1 consisted of 0.5 Gy per fraction every 2 weeks, summing to 6.5 Gy. The schedule for Cohort 2 used 1 Gy per fraction every two weeks, which added up to 13 Gy over 26 weeks.

There are many counts of this clonotype. Because the CDR3's place on the DNA is in doubt, the DNA is left out and the CDR3 is given as listed by TCRdb. Germline lookup yields CDR1 SGHDN and CDR2 FVKESK. The CDR3 spans 14 residues, counting both ends. Time point indicated: after trial treatment. Noted treatment: LDRT plus nivolumab, ipilimumab, low-dose cyclophosphamide and aspirin (RACIN trial). As their treatment, donors received nivolumab, ipilimumab, aspirin, low-dose cyclophosphamide and low-dose radiotherapy. Gene-specific TRAV and TRBV primers were used for first-strand cDNA, covering alpha and beta chains. With a V-primer adapter and a constant-region primer, TCRs were amplified for around 20 PCR cycles. Amplification of the isolated mRNA used in vitro transcription. TCRdb redid the calling of the reads with MiXCR, one entry per CDR3 protein. Of some 94,000 distinct CDR3 sequences in the sample, 20% to 25% were seen once.

The source material was PBMCs, sampled after low-dose radiotherapy plus immunotherapy. V is TRBV14 and J is TRBJ2-7; TRBD1, the table's D call, lacks a check against the DNA. This receptor was identified in a female donor with ovarian cancer. The chain's CDR3 is CASSRTFGADEQYF.